A single sample gave rise to the 7 T cell receptor beta chains below, sequenced in a study of T cell responses to AZD1222 COVID-19 vaccine. Assay used: immunoSEQ multiplex PCR; TCRdb lists only in-frame clones, some missing. The sample contains 100,000 to 120,000 clones, 80% to 90% of which appear only once. The sample consisted of peripheral blood, taken 28 days after the second AZD1222 dose. These receptors all stem from an adult who received the AZD1222 COVID-19 vaccine.

About this clone itself: Mismatch with germline at one junction end may stem from a read error. The J gene is TRBJ2-7, the V gene TRBV6-5; D not certain. The CDR3 spans 10 residues. Germline V gene data show CDR1 as MNHEY and CDR2 as SVGAGI. The CDR3 loop is CASRYYEQYF. CDR3 nucleotide sequence: TGTGCCAGCAGATACTACGAGCAGTACTTC.

The chain employs TRBV5-4 and TRBJ2-7; D unclear. The germline V gene encodes CDR1 SGHNT and CDR2 YYREEE (reference sequence). Trimming took off 0 bases at V and 1 base at J, with 8 bases between the two ends. The CDR3 length is 14 residues. The CDR3 is CASSLGVMSYEQYF. CDR3 in DNA: TGTGCCAGCAGCTTGGGAGTCATGTCCTACGAGCAGTACTTC.

The V call is TRBV5-6, the J call TRBJ2-5, with 16 bases that match TRBD2. Germline trimming cut 3 bases from V and 4 bases from J; bases unmatched to any gene: 6. CDR3 length equals 17 residues. CDR1 and CDR2 (germline): SGHDT, YYEEEE. The DNA for the CDR3 is TGTGCCAGCAGCTCAGGGACTAGCGGGAGGGCCGGAGAGACCCAGTACTTC. It is translated as CASSSGTSGRAGETQYF.

This chain connects TRBV27 to TRBJ2-1; D remains ambiguous. Trimming took off 3 bases at V and 1 base at J, with 10 bases between the two ends. Germline V gene sequence: CDR1 MNHEY, CDR2 SMNVEV (reference sequence). The CDR3 has 15 residues. This CDR3 reads CASSFVRTSYNEQFF. Here the CDR3 DNA reads TGTGCCAGCAGTTTCGTTCGAACGTCCTACAATGAGCAGTTCTTC.

The chain links TRBV2 to TRBJ2-7; D call uncertain. Germline CDR1 is SNHLY and CDR2 is FYNNEI. CDR3 length: 11 amino acids. V lost 8 bases to trimming and J lost 8 bases, with 13 bases between them. CDR3 in amino acids: CASASNRKQYF. The CDR3 DNA is TGTGCCAGCGCAAGTAATCGGAAGCAGTACTTC.

V is TRBV29-1 and J is TRBJ1-1; 7 positions match TRBD1. The CDR3 totals 13 residues. V lost 7 bases, J lost 2 bases, and 7 bases stayed unmatched. In germline, CDR1 is SQVTM, CDR2 ANQGSEA. The CDR3, as DNA: TGCAGCGGATGGGGACAGAGAAACACTGAAGCTTTCTTT. It encodes CSGWGQRNTEAFF.

V usage is TRBV5-1 and J usage is TRBJ2-5; 7 nucleotides agree with TRBD2. The CDR3 has 15 residues. J lost 2 bases, V lost 0 bases, and 4 bases had no gene match. CDR1 SGHRS and CDR2 YFSETQ come from the germline V gene. CDR3 region: CASSLVPRGQETQYF. In DNA, the CDR3 is TGCGCCAGCAGCTTGGTCCCGCGGGGGCAAGAGACCCAGTACTTC.